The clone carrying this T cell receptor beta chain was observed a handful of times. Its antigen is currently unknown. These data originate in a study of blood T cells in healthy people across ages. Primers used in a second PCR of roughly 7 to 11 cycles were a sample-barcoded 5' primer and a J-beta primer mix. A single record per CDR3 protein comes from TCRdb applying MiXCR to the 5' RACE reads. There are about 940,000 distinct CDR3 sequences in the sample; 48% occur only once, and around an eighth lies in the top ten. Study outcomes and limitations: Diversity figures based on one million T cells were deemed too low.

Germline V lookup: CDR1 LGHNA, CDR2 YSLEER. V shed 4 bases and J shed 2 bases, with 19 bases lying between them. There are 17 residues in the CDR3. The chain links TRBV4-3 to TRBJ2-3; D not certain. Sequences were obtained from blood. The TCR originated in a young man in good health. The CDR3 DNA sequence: TGCGCCAGCAGCCGCGCTAGGGAATTCCACGACACAGATACGCAGTATTTT. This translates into CASSRAREFHDTDTQYF.